The next 2 T cell receptor beta chains were all read from a single sample in a study of T-cell reconstitution after alpha-beta-depleted transplantation in children. For TCRbeta, the library was prepared with unique molecular identifiers. Each CDR3 protein is one row after TCRdb ran MiXCR on the PCR reads. Of a few hundred thousand distinct CDR3 sequences in the sample, over 20% were seen once. Source: PBMCs, taken before TCRalphabeta/CD19-depleted stem cell transplant. These receptors all come from a girl aged 2-10 years with Fanconi anemia, due to receive a stem cell transplant.

The table lists this clonotype with many counts. V gene TRBV29-1 combines with J gene TRBJ1-1, with D perhaps TRBD1 (5 bases). Germline V gene data show CDR1 as SQVTM and CDR2 as ANQGSEA. This CDR3 comprises 13 residues. The V and J ends lost 3 bases and 6 bases respectively, with 14 bases between them. The CDR3 reads CSVDNQGYAEAFF. CDR3 coding DNA: TGCAGCGTTGATAATCAGGGATACGCTGAAGCTTTCTTT.

This rearrangement joins TRBV5-5 to TRBJ1-4, with D perhaps TRBD1 (5 bases). Deletions cut 0 bases from V and 7 bases from J, with 13 bases between. CDR3 length: 15 residues. CDR1 and CDR2 from the germline V gene are SGHKS and YYEKEE (reference sequence). In DNA form, the CDR3 reads TGTGCCAGCAGCTTGGAAGCAGGGATTATTGAAAAACTGTTTTTT. Its translation: CASSLEAGIIEKLFF.